These 30 T cell receptor beta chains came from one sample sequenced in a study of cytomegalovirus exposure and HLA in healthy donors. It was with 60 Vbeta and 13 Jbeta primers that the PCR ran. Only in-frame clones appear in the TCRdb table, and some are missing; sequencing was by immunoSEQ multiplex PCR. Altogether approximately 100,000 clones are present, under 75% being singletons, with the ten largest covering 1.2%. Material for sequencing was PBMCs. Source of these receptors: a female donor in good health and CMV-seronegative.

The V and J genes are TRBV9 and TRBJ2-2, with unresolved D. V was trimmed by 0 bases and J by 6 bases, leaving 6 bases between them. The CDR3 loop spans 13 amino acids. Germline V gene lookup returns CDR1 SGDLS and CDR2 YYNGEE. CDR3 in amino acids: CASSVASPGELFF. CDR3 bases: TGTGCCAGCAGCGTAGCGTCCCCCGGGGAGCTGTTTTTT.

This clone has just a few counts. The chain carries TRBV6-1 and TRBJ2-2; possibly TRBD1 for D (6 bases). Germline V lookup: CDR1 MNHNS, CDR2 SASEGT. The CDR3 is 13 amino acids. V lost 10 bases and J lost 2, with 11 bases in between. The CDR3 bases are TGTGCCACCTTGGACAGTAACACCGGGGAGCTGTTTTTT. It encodes CATLDSNTGELFF.

The CDR3 reads CASSLDRGSYEQYF. The CDR3 DNA is TGTGCCAGCAGCCTAGACAGGGGGTCCTACGAGCAGTACTTC. The chain links TRBV7-2 to TRBJ2-5, with 9 bases lining up with TRBD1. The DNA end is a closer match to TRBJ2-7, so the J assignment may be wrong. Germline V gene data show CDR1 as SGHTA and CDR2 as FQGNSA. This CDR3 comprises 14 residues.

The rearrangement uses TRBV7-9 and TRBJ2-4, with TRBD1 as a possible D gene (6 bases). CDR1 SEHNR and CDR2 FQNEAQ come from the germline V gene (reference sequence). V was trimmed by 3 bases and J by 6 bases, leaving 12 bases between them. CDR3 length: 14 amino acids. The CDR3 sequence is CASSFRDKLNIQYF. CDR3 DNA sequence: TGTGCCAGCAGCTTTAGGGACAAACTAAACATTCAGTACTTC.

J is TRBJ1-2 and V is TRBV7-9; 7 nucleotides agree with TRBD1. The V gene's germline CDR1 is SEHNR and CDR2 FQNEAQ (reference sequence). The CDR3 consists of 15 residues. V shed 3 bases, J shed 3 bases, and the junction held 7 bases outside the gene matches. CDR3 sequence: CASSFPGQLYYGYTF. CDR3 bases: TGTGCCAGCAGCTTCCCGGGACAGCTTTACTATGGCTACACCTTC.

A few counts support this clone. This chain connects TRBV6-5 to TRBJ1-5; D remains unclear. The V and J ends lost 5 bases and 7 bases respectively, with 12 bases between them. Per germline, CDR1 MNHEY and CDR2 SVGAGI. There are 13 residues in the CDR3. CDR3 in amino acids: CASSPWTGQPQHF. The CDR3 DNA reads as TGTGCCAGCAGTCCCTGGACGGGACAGCCCCAGCATTTT.

J is TRBJ2-1 and V is TRBV27, with 9 bases fitting TRBD2. Germline V gives CDR1 MNHEY, CDR2 SMNVEV (reference sequence). The CDR3 is 20 residues long. V shed 3 bases and J 0 bases; nucleotides not matched to a gene: 15. CDR3 coding DNA: TGTGCCAGCAGTTTCTCACGGGGTAGCGGGAGAACTAACTCCTACAATGAGCAGTTCTTC. Translation: CASSFSRGSGRTNSYNEQFF.

This clone occurred many times. The rearrangement links TRBV30 to TRBJ2-2; D remains ambiguous. The CDR3 is made up of 14 amino acids. V dropped 3 bases and J dropped 5 bases, with 13 bases sitting between them. Germline loops: CDR1 GTSNPN, CDR2 SVGIG (reference sequence). CDR3 bases: TGTGCCTGGAGATACCCGTTGGAGACCGGGGAGCTGTTTTTT. The encoded protein is CAWRYPLETGELFF.

The rearrangement links TRBV27 to TRBJ2-7; 8 bases are a match to TRBD2. CDR3 size: 15 residues. Germline V CDR1 and CDR2: MNHEY, SMNVEV (reference sequence). The junction had 9 bases not matched to a gene; V was cut back by 5 bases and J by 3 bases. The CDR3, as DNA: TGTGCCAGCAGTCTCTCAAGCGGGAGAAGCTACGAGCAGTACTTC. As protein: CASSLSSGRSYEQYF.

The V gene is TRBV30, the J gene TRBJ2-1; TRBD2 aligns across 8 bases. The CDR3 sequence is 12 residues long. After removal of 6 bases from V and 8 bases from J, the junction contained 6 bases not matched to a gene. Per the germline V gene, CDR1 is GTSNPN and CDR2 is SVGIG (reference sequence). The CDR3 spells CACQRGPDEQFF. The DNA of the CDR3 is TGTGCCTGCCAGCGGGGGCCTGATGAGCAGTTCTTC.

The chain combines TRBV6-4 with TRBJ2-4; D call uncertain. The CDR3 has 15 residues. V gave up 0 bases and J gave up 14 bases, with 20 bases separating them. Germline loops: CDR1 MRHNA, CDR2 SNTAGT. CDR3 DNA: TGTGCCAGCAGTGACTCGCGAGTCTCCATACGCCCCGAGTACTTC. It is translated as CASSDSRVSIRPEYF.

The chain combines TRBV5-6 with TRBJ2-7; TRBD2 is a possible D gene (6 bases). The germline V gene has CDR1 SGHDT and CDR2 YYEEEE. V was trimmed by 0 bases and J by 2 bases, leaving 12 bases between them. The CDR3 is made up of 15 amino acids. The CDR3 nucleotides are TGTGCCAGCAGCTTGGGCCAGGGACTCACCTACGAGCAGTACTTC. This gives the protein CASSLGQGLTYEQYF.

This clone appeared once. CDR3 loop: CASRRGQGTSSSGNTIYF. CDR3 DNA sequence: TGTGCCAGCAGACGAGGACAGGGGACCAGCAGCTCTGGAAACACCATATATTTT. V and J are TRBV28 and TRBJ1-3; 9 nucleotides match TRBD1. CDR1 and CDR2 from the germline V gene are MDHEN and SYDVKM. The CDR3 consists of 18 residues. The J segment lost 0 bases and the V segment lost 6 bases, leaving 12 bases of the junction unmatched.

CDR3 coding DNA: TGTGCCAGCAGCTTGACTAGGGACGAGACCCAGTACTTC. Translation: CASSLTRDETQYF. This chain joins TRBV7-2 and TRBJ2-5; maybe TRBD2 (6 bases). This CDR3 is 13 amino acids long. Germline CDR1 and CDR2: SGHTA and FQGNSA. V dropped 3 bases and J dropped 5 bases, with 10 bases sitting between them.

The genes are TRBV5-8 and TRBJ1-6, with no clear D. Germline V gene sequence: CDR1 SGHTS, CDR2 YDEGEE. The V end lost 1 base, the J end lost 7 bases, and 15 bases lay between the germline ends. This CDR3 is built from 16 residues. In DNA, the CDR3 is TGTGCCAGCAGCTTGCGGGGAACGATTACAAATTCACCCCTCCACTTT. The encoded protein is CASSLRGTITNSPLHF.

The table lists this clone with a few counts. The CDR3 nucleotides are TGTGCCAGCAAATACGGAACAGCAGGCTACGAGCAGTACTTC. Protein sequence: CASKYGTAGYEQYF. The gene calls are TRBV6-5 and TRBJ2-7, with unresolved D. Trimming pared 7 bases from V and 3 bases from J, leaving 16 bases between. CDR1 and CDR2 from the germline V gene are MNHEY and SVGAGI. This CDR3 region has 14 residues.

This clone has just a few counts. This chain connects TRBV6-1 to TRBJ2-6, with D maybe TRBD1 (6 bases). The CDR3 consists of 15 residues. Germline V gene sequence: CDR1 MNHNS, CDR2 SASEGT. The V end lost 11 bases, the J end lost 0 bases, and 14 bases lay between the germline ends. The CDR3 DNA reads as TGTGCCGTTCCGGGACACAACTCTGGGGCCAACGTCCTGACTTTC. Amino acid sequence: CAVPGHNSGANVLTF.

The V gene is TRBV29-1, the J gene TRBJ1-1, with a weak D call TRBD1 (6 bases). Trimming cost V 7 bases and J 3 bases, with 15 bases left between them. Germline CDR1 and CDR2: SQVTM and ANQGSEA. This CDR3 spans 13 amino acids. The CDR3 spells CSGRDRYYTEAFF. CDR3 sequence (DNA): TGCAGCGGAAGAGACAGGTACTACACTGAAGCTTTCTTT.

The rearrangement joins TRBV4-3 to TRBJ1-2; a weak D match, TRBD1 (6 bases). With 1 base removed from V and 2 bases from J, the gap between germline ends came to 11 bases. The V gene's germline CDR1 is LGHNA and CDR2 YSLEER. There are 15 residues in the CDR3. CDR3 sequence (DNA): TGCGCCAGCAGCCAAGGACTCCAGGGGAACTATGGCTACACCTTC. It is translated as CASSQGLQGNYGYTF.

This clone was counted only a few times. The chain combines TRBV21-1 with TRBJ1-4. TRBV21-1 is classified as a pseudogene. The CDR3 totals 12 residues. The chain's CDR3 is CASSREGRELFF. DNA for the CDR3: TGTGCCAGCTCAAGGGAGGGGAGGGAACTGTTTTTT.

This clone was counted a single time. The genes are TRBV9 and TRBJ1-1, with D possibly matching TRBD1 (6 bases). Trimming stripped 4 bases from V and 0 bases from J, with 7 bases between. The CDR3 loop spans 13 amino acids. Germline CDR1 is SGDLS and CDR2 is YYNGEE. This CDR3 reads CASSPGVNTEAFF. CDR3 nucleotide sequence: TGTGCCAGCAGCCCAGGGGTGAACACTGAAGCTTTCTTT. The full variable domain, with the rest looked up from reference TRBV9 and TRBJ1-1, is DSGVTQTPKHLITATGQRVTLRCSPRSGDLSVYWYQQSLDQGLQFLIQYYNGEERAKGNILERFSAQQFPDLHSELNLSSLELGDSALYFCASSPGVNTEAFFGQGTRLTVV.

The V call is TRBV30, the J call TRBJ2-2; the match to TRBD2 covers 10 bases. There are 14 residues in the CDR3. The J segment lost 2 bases and the V segment lost 8 bases, leaving 5 bases of the junction unmatched. The germline CDR1 and CDR2 sequences are GTSNPN and SVGIG (reference sequence). The chain's CDR3 is CARLAGDNTGELFF. DNA for the CDR3: TGTGCCCGGCTAGCGGGAGATAACACCGGGGAGCTGTTTTTT.

The V gene is TRBV10-3, the J gene TRBJ1-1; no reliable D call. Germline V gene lookup returns CDR1 ENHRY and CDR2 SYGVKD. The CDR3 has 13 residues. The V end lost 6 bases, the J end lost 1 base, and 9 bases lay between the germline ends. DNA for the CDR3: TGTGCCATCAGACAACGGGAGAACACTGAAGCTTTCTTT. It codes for CAIRQRENTEAFF.

The J gene is TRBJ1-2, the V gene TRBV12-2. TRBV12-2 is noted as a pseudogene. The CDR3 runs to 15 residues. The CDR3 loop reads CASRLARDGGYGYTF. The CDR3 DNA sequence: TGTGCAAGTCGCTTAGCCCGGGACGGAGGGTATGGCTACACCTTC.

This sequence joins TRBV30 and TRBJ2-5; D may be TRBD1 (6 bases). Judging by the DNA end, TRBJ2-7 fits better; the J call may be wrong. Germline CDR1 is GTSNPN and CDR2 is SVGIG (reference sequence). This CDR3 is 12 amino acids long. The CDR3 region is CAWSSQGYEQYF. CDR3 nucleotides: TGTGCCTGGAGCTCACAGGGTTACGAGCAGTACTTC.

The rearrangement joins TRBV5-8 to TRBJ1-4; D gene uncertain. The CDR3 is made up of 17 amino acids. CDR1 and CDR2 (germline): SGHTS, YDEGEE. Trimming pared 0 bases from V and 0 bases from J, leaving 12 bases between. The CDR3 loop is CASSLGPREATNEKLFF. CDR3 nucleotides: TGTGCCAGCAGCTTGGGCCCCCGTGAGGCAACTAATGAAAAACTGTTTTTT.

This sequence joins TRBV6-6 and TRBJ2-5; 11 nucleotides align to TRBD2. Germline V lookup: CDR1 MNHNY, CDR2 SVGAGI (reference sequence). V shed 5 bases, J shed 3 bases, and the junction held 5 bases outside the gene matches. The CDR3 consists of 15 residues. The CDR3 is CASSIAGGDKETQYF. CDR3 DNA sequence: TGTGCCAGCAGTATAGCGGGGGGGGATAAAGAGACCCAGTACTTC.

The chain has TRBV5-1 and TRBJ1-3; 8 bases are shared with TRBD1. The germline CDR1 and CDR2 sequences are SGHRS and YFSETQ. V shed 3 bases and J 2 bases; nucleotides not matched to a gene: 4. This CDR3 has 15 amino acids. DNA of the CDR3: TGCGCCAGCAGCTGGATGACAGGGGCTGGAAACACCATATATTTT. Residues: CASSWMTGAGNTIYF.

The chain links TRBV29-1 to TRBJ2-3; the D gene is possibly TRBD2 (6 bases). CDR1 is SQVTM and CDR2 is ANQGSEA in the germline V gene. V lost 4 bases and J lost 2, with 10 bases in between. The CDR3 length is 13 residues. CDR3 nucleotide sequence: TGCAGCGTTGGCGGGGTTGACACAGATACGCAGTATTTT. Protein: CSVGGVDTDTQYF.

CDR3 protein: CATSTAHLAGGYNEQFF. The CDR3 bases are TGTGCCACCAGCACAGCCCACCTAGCGGGGGGATACAATGAGCAGTTCTTC. The chain recombines TRBV15 with TRBJ2-1; 11 bases fit TRBD2. There are 17 residues in the CDR3. Germline CDR1 LNHNV, CDR2 YYDKDF (reference sequence). With 4 bases clipped from V and 4 bases from J, the junction kept 9 bases outside the gene matches.